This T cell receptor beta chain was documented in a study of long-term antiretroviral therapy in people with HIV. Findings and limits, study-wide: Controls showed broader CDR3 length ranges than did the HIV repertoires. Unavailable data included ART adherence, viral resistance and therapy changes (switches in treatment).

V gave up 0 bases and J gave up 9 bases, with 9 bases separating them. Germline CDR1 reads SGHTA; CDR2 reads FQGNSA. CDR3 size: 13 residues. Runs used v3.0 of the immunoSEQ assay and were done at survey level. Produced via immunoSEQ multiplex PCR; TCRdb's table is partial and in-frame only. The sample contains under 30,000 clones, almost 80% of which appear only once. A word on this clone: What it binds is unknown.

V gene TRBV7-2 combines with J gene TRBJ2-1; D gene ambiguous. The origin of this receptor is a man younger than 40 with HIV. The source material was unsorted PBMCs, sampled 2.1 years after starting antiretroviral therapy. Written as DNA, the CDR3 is TGTGCCAGCAGCTTAGCCCTAAGGCGTGAGCAGTTCTTC. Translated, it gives CASSLALRREQFF.